Below are 20 T cell receptor beta chains sequenced from a single sample in a study of cytomegalovirus exposure and HLA in healthy donors. The PCR was carried out with 60 Vbeta primers and 13 Jbeta primers. The method was immunoSEQ multiplex PCR; TCRdb's version includes in-frame clones alone and lacks a portion of them. The sample consists of roughly 150,000 clones, about 80% of them appearing once. Sequences were obtained from PBMCs. These TCRs come from a girl between 5 and 17 years old in good health and CMV-seropositive.

The V call is TRBV9, the J call TRBJ2-1, with TRBD2 matching over 10 bases. Trimming cost V 0 bases and J 9 bases; bases outside gene matches: 12. The CDR3 has 17 residues. Germline V lookup: CDR1 SGDLS, CDR2 YYNGEE. DNA of the CDR3: TGTGCCAGCAGCGTAGTCGGACTCAGCGGGGGGGCCGGTGAGCAGTTCTTC. This translates into CASSVVGLSGGAGEQFF.

This chain uses TRBV7-3 with TRBJ2-3, with 8 bases that match TRBD1. V shed 5 bases, J shed 1 base, and the junction held 5 bases outside the gene matches. CDR1 and CDR2 from the germline V gene are SGHTA and FQGTGA. The CDR3 runs to 15 residues. CDR3 sequence: CASSKTGVGTDTQYF. The CDR3 region has the DNA TGTGCCAGCAGCAAGACAGGGGTTGGCACAGATACGCAGTATTTT. Using reference TRBV7-3 and TRBJ2-3 for the parts outside the CDR3, the full variable domain is GAGVSQTPSNKVTEKGKYVELRCDPISGHTALYWYRQSLGQGPEFLIYFQGTGAADDSGLPNDRFFAVRPEGSVSTLKIQRTERGDSAVYLCASSKTGVGTDTQYFGPGTRLTVL.

The chain recombines TRBV7-3 with TRBJ2-3; 12 nucleotides line up with TRBD2. J lost 4 bases, V lost 5 bases, and 4 bases had no gene match. The CDR3 loop spans 15 amino acids. Germline V CDR1 and CDR2: SGHTA, FQGTGA. The CDR3 sequence: CASSPSGGAADTQYF. In nucleotides, the CDR3 is TGTGCCAGCAGCCCTAGCGGGGGGGCCGCAGATACGCAGTATTTT.

The V and J genes are TRBV5-1 and TRBJ1-1; TRBD1 matches at 8 bases. Germline loops: CDR1 SGHRS, CDR2 YFSETQ. The trim removed 4 bases at V and 5 bases at J, leaving 7 bases unmatched. This CDR3 region has 14 residues. The DNA for the CDR3 is TGCGCCAGCAGCCCACAGGGGGGTGGGACTGAAGCTTTCTTT. As protein: CASSPQGGGTEAFF.

This rearrangement joins TRBV7-8 to TRBJ1-5, with D unresolved. Trimming took 3 bases from V and 4 from J, leaving 16 bases between them. Germline lookup yields CDR1 SGHVS and CDR2 FQNEAQ. The CDR3 covers 16 residues. DNA of the CDR3: TGTGCCAGCAGCTTCTCCGGGTCTGCGGTGAATCAGCCCCAGCATTTT. Amino acid sequence: CASSFSGSAVNQPQHF.

The rearrangement links TRBV18 to TRBJ1-1, with TRBD1 identical over 7 bases. From germline, CDR1 is KGHSH and CDR2 LQKENI. The CDR3 extends over 12 amino acids. Trimming removed 1 base from V and 8 bases from J; junction bases left unmatched: 1. The CDR3 here is CASSPRQGEAFF. For the CDR3, the DNA is TGTGCCAGCTCACCACGACAGGGAGAAGCTTTCTTT.

The V and J genes are TRBV9 and TRBJ1-2, with a tentative D call TRBD1 (5 bases). CDR3 length: 13 residues. Germline assignment: CDR1 SGDLS and CDR2 YYNGEE. Deletions cut 3 bases from V and 2 bases from J, with 8 bases between. Here the CDR3 DNA reads TGTGCCAGCAGCGCACAGGCGAACTATGGCTACACCTTC. Amino acids: CASSAQANYGYTF.

The chain couples TRBV28 to TRBJ1-1, with a possible D match to TRBD1 (5 bases). The CDR3 spans 14 residues. Germline V gives CDR1 MDHEN, CDR2 SYDVKM. V dropped 3 bases and J dropped 1 base, with 9 bases sitting between them. CDR3 protein: CASSFHRWNTEAFF. CDR3 sequence (DNA): TGTGCCAGCAGTTTTCACAGGTGGAACACTGAAGCTTTCTTT.

This chain connects TRBV7-3 to TRBJ2-3, with TRBD2 identical over 8 bases. V was clipped by 3 bases and J by 0 bases; unmatched bases: 5. The germline CDR1 and CDR2 sequences are SGHTA and FQGTGA. The CDR3 extends over 16 amino acids. The CDR3 DNA reads as TGTGCCAGCAGCTTTTCGGGGGGGCGGAGCACAGATACGCAGTATTTT. It encodes CASSFSGGRSTDTQYF.

The rearrangement uses TRBV5-1 and TRBJ1-1; 7 nucleotides agree with TRBD1. CDR1 SGHRS and CDR2 YFSETQ come from the germline V gene. The CDR3 contains 14 residues. The J segment lost 8 bases and the V segment lost 4 bases, leaving 11 bases of the junction unmatched. The CDR3 here is CASSDGLGDSEAFF. The CDR3 bases are TGCGCCAGCAGCGATGGTCTAGGGGACAGCGAAGCTTTCTTT.

The chain links TRBV27 to TRBJ2-7; 13 bases align to TRBD2. Per germline, CDR1 MNHEY and CDR2 SMNVEV (reference sequence). The CDR3 is 18 residues long. V shed 3 bases, J shed 5 bases, and the junction held 13 bases outside the gene matches. CDR3 nucleotide sequence: TGTGCCAGCAGTTTCCTACCCGGGACTAGCGGGAAACACGACGAGCAGTACTTC. This encodes CASSFLPGTSGKHDEQYF.

The sample holds one count of this clone. V usage is TRBV7-9 and J usage is TRBJ2-5; a weak D match, TRBD1 (6 bases). Trimming took off 11 bases at V and 5 bases at J, with 24 bases between the two ends. The germline V gene has CDR1 SEHNR and CDR2 FQNEAQ (reference sequence). The CDR3 loop spans 15 amino acids. As DNA, the CDR3 is TGTGCCGCGAGATTGAGGGACACCGTCGGTGAGACCCAGTACTTC. Its translation: CAARLRDTVGETQYF.

The chain has TRBV30 and TRBJ1-2; D gene ambiguous. The CDR3 covers 12 residues. V lost 1 base and J 3 bases, leaving 6 bases between the germline ends. The V gene's germline CDR1 is GTSNPN and CDR2 SVGIG (reference sequence). CDR3 sequence: CAWSAGDYGYTF. In DNA, the CDR3 is TGTGCCTGGAGTGCGGGTGACTATGGCTACACCTTC.

This chain joins TRBV10-2 and TRBJ2-5; TRBD2 aligns across 7 bases. J was trimmed by 2 bases and V by 2 bases; bases with no gene match: 11. This CDR3 contains 17 residues. Germline CDR1 WSHSY, CDR2 SAAADI. Here the CDR3 DNA reads TGCGCCAGCAGTGAGATAGAGGGCGGGGGACCACAAGAGACCCAGTACTTC. This codes for CASSEIEGGGPQETQYF.

J is TRBJ1-4 and V is TRBV6-5; D might be TRBD1 (5 bases). Per the germline V gene, CDR1 is MNHEY and CDR2 is SVGAGI. Deletions cut 6 bases from V and 2 bases from J, with 10 bases between. CDR3 size: 14 residues. CDR3 coding DNA: TGTGCCAGCAGCCCGACAGTGACTAATGAAAAACTGTTTTTT. Amino acids: CASSPTVTNEKLFF.

The rearrangement uses TRBV30 and TRBJ2-7, with TRBD2 matching over 12 bases. The CDR3 length is 17 residues. V lost 0 bases and J lost 2; bases outside the gene matches: 8. CDR1 and CDR2 from the germline V gene are GTSNPN and SVGIG (reference sequence). CDR3 nucleotides: TGTGCCTGGAGTGTACCACGCACTAGCGGGAGGCCCTACGAGCAGTACTTC. Its translation: CAWSVPRTSGRPYEQYF.

Regarding this clone: At one of its ends the junction is not consistent with the germline gene, which may arise from a read error. The chain joins TRBV28 to TRBJ2-2, with 12 bases that match TRBD1. The CDR3 covers 14 residues. Germline lookup yields CDR1 MDHEN and CDR2 SYDVKM. This CDR3 reads CASSSTPGTGGWVF. The CDR3 DNA is TGTGCCAGCAGTTCAACACCCGGGACAGGGGGCTGGGTTTTT.

The chain employs TRBV6-1 and TRBJ1-2; 7 bases map to TRBD1. The CDR3 contains 15 residues. V gave up 7 bases and J gave up 0 bases; unmatched junction bases: 8. The germline V gene encodes CDR1 MNHNS and CDR2 SASEGT. The CDR3 bases are TGTGCCAGCATGAAAGGGGGCGCCGCTAACTATGGCTACACCTTC. Encoded protein: CASMKGGAANYGYTF.

The rearrangement links TRBV2 to TRBJ2-7; D is unresolved. CDR3 size: 12 residues. V was clipped by 5 bases and J by 4 bases, with 9 bases between them. Germline V CDR1 and CDR2: SNHLY, FYNNEI. The CDR3 protein is CASSSTRYEQYF. In DNA form, the CDR3 reads TGTGCCAGCAGTAGCACCCGGTACGAGCAGTACTTC.

The genes are TRBV14 and TRBJ2-3; D may be TRBD2 (6 bases). This CDR3 is built from 16 residues. CDR1 and CDR2 (germline): SGHDN, FVKESK. Trimming took 2 bases from V and 6 from J, leaving 18 bases between them. CDR3 sequence reads: CASSQPPGLGLDTQYF. CDR3 nucleotide sequence: TGTGCCAGCAGCCAACCGCCGGGACTCGGTCTGGATACGCAGTATTTT. Using reference TRBV14 and TRBJ2-3 for the parts outside the CDR3, the full variable domain is EAGVTQFPSHSVIEKGQTVTLRCDPISGHDNLYWYRRVMGKEIKFLLHFVKESKQDESGMPNNRFLAERTGGTYSTLKVQPAELEDSGVYFCASSQPPGLGLDTQYFGPGTRLTVL.